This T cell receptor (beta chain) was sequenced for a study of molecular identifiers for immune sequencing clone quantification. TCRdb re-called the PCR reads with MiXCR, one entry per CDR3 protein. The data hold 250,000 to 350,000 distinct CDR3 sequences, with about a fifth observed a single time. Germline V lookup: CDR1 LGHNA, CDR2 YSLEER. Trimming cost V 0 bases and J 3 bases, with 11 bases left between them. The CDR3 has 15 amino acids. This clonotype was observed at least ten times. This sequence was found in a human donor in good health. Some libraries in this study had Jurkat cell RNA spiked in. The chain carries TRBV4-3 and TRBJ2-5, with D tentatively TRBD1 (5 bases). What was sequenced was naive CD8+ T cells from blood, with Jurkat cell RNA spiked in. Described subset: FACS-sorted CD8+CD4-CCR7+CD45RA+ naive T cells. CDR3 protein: CASSQDRSREETQYF. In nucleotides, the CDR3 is TGCGCCAGCAGCCAAGATAGAAGCAGGGAAGAGACCCAGTACTTC.